The clone carrying this TCR beta chain was recorded once. Here immunoSEQ multiplex PCR was the method, and the copy in TCRdb shows in-frame clones only, minus some. Among more than 95,000 clones listed, 87% were seen once. The record originates from a study of control samples from healthy donors and cancer patients. The V gene's germline CDR1 is LGHNA and CDR2 YSLEER. V gave up 0 bases and J gave up 2 bases; unmatched junction bases: 3. The CDR3 consists of 15 residues. The source is a man aged 60-69 years in good health. Specimen: blood. The chain uses TRBV4-3 and TRBJ2-7, with TRBD1 identical over 8 bases. The CDR3 sequence is CASSQEQGVPYEQYF. DNA for the CDR3: TGCGCCAGCAGCCAAGAACAGGGGGTTCCCTACGAGCAGTACTTC.